One sample yielded the 5 T cell receptor beta chains listed below, sequenced in a study of T cells in Graves' hyperthyroidism and ophthalmopathy. Amplified regions were TCR beta CDR3 sequences from RNA transcripts. TCR CDR3 regions were first amplified by RT-PCR with HTBI primers. MiXCR, run by TCRdb on the multiplex PCR reads, gives a single entry per CDR3 protein. This sample has 490,000 or so distinct CDR3 sequences; around 20% occur once, and the top ten carry 40% to 50%. Source material: blood. These receptors originate from a man in his forties with Graves' ophthalmopathy.

There are a few counts of this clonotype. The gene calls are TRBV24-1 and TRBJ2-1; D not resolved. V was trimmed by 0 bases and J by 7 bases, leaving 9 bases between them. Germline loops: CDR1 KGHDR, CDR2 SFDVKD. The CDR3 is made up of 14 amino acids. The CDR3 sequence is CATSDLSSRNEQFF. CDR3 coding DNA: TGTGCCACCAGTGATTTGAGCAGCAGGAATGAGCAGTTCTTC.

The V and J genes are TRBV7-6 and TRBJ1-6, with no clear D. Per germline, CDR1 SGHVS and CDR2 FNYEAQ. V dropped 2 bases and J dropped 8 bases, with 7 bases sitting between them. This CDR3 comprises 13 residues. CDR3 region: CASSLSEDSPLHF. For the CDR3, the DNA is TGTGCCAGCAGCTTATCTGAGGATTCACCCCTCCACTTT.

This clonotype was counted many times. The chain is built from TRBV6-5 and TRBJ1-1; D not resolved. Germline V gene sequence: CDR1 MNHEY, CDR2 SVGAGI. The CDR3 spans 15 residues. Trimming cost V 0 bases and J 7 bases, with 15 bases left between them. Here the CDR3 reads CASSYSKVAGYEAFF. The CDR3 DNA is TGTGCCAGCAGTTACTCGAAGGTGGCAGGTTATGAAGCTTTCTTT.

Concerning this clonotype itself: Mismatch with germline at one junction end may stem from a read error. This chain joins TRBV12-3 or TRBV12-4 and TRBJ1-2; weak D call: TRBD1 (5 bases). This CDR3 has 15 amino acids. The DNA for the CDR3 is TGTGTCAGCCACCGGGGGGGGGTTGGCAACTATGGCTACACCTTC. Amino acids: CVSHRGGVGNYGYTF.

This clonotype was recorded at least ten times. This chain uses TRBV10-3 with TRBJ2-5; D could derive from TRBD1 or TRBD2 (5 bases each). Germline V gives CDR1 ENHRY, CDR2 SYGVKD. The CDR3 runs to 14 residues. With 3 bases removed from V and 5 bases from J, the gap between germline ends came to 13 bases. The CDR3 region is CAISDWGRDETQYF. CDR3 nucleotide sequence: TGTGCCATCAGTGATTGGGGGAGAGATGAGACCCAGTACTTC.